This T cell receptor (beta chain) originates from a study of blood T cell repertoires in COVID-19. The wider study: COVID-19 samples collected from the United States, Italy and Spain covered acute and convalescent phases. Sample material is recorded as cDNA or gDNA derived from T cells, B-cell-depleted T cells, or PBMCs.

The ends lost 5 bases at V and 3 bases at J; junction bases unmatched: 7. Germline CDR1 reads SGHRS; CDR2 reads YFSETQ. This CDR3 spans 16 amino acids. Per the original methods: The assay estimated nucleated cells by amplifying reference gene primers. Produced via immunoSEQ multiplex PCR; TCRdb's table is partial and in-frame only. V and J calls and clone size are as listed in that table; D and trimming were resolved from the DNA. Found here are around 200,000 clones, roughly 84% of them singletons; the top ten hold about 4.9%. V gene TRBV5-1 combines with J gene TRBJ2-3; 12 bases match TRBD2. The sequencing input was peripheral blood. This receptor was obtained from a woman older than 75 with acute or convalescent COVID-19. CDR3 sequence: CASSSGLAGPTDTQYF. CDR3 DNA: TGCGCCAGCAGTAGTGGACTAGCGGGACCAACAGATACGCAGTATTTT.